These 30 T cell receptor beta chains came from one sample sequenced in a study of graft-versus-host responses after intestinal transplantation. These receptors lack a known antigen. The table came from immunoSEQ multiplex PCR; TCRdb's copy has only in-frame clones and leaves some out. The profile covers around 84,000 clones, with roughly four fifths appearing a single time and approximately 18% taken by the ten largest. The sample here was unstimulated CD8+ T cells sorted from spleen or lymph node cells, taken before intestinal transplant. The receptors stem from a human donor who received an intestinal transplant.

This clone was counted between two and nine times. The sample has other DNA sequences that encode this CDR3 too. V usage is TRBV19 and J usage is TRBJ2-7; no clear D gene. The CDR3 spans 11 residues. V lost 1 base, J lost 4 bases, and 2 bases lay in between. Germline CDR1 reads LNHDA; CDR2 reads SQIVND (reference sequence). This CDR3 reads CASSIGYEQYF. The CDR3 coding sequence is TGTGCCAGTAGTATAGGGTACGAGCAGTACTTC.

CDR3 in amino acids: CASSPPGLASTDTQYF. Written as DNA, the CDR3 is TGCGCCAGCAGCCCTCCCGGACTAGCTAGCACAGATACGCAGTATTTT. The rearrangement uses TRBV4-1 and TRBJ2-3, with 8 bases matching TRBD2. This CDR3 region has 16 residues. V was clipped by 4 bases and J by 0 bases; unmatched bases: 6. Per the germline V gene, CDR1 is MGHRA and CDR2 is YSYEKL.

This clone was seen just once. This chain joins TRBV29-1 and TRBJ1-2; tentatively, D is TRBD1 (5 bases). This CDR3 is 13 amino acids long. V lost 4 bases, J lost 6 bases, and 15 bases lay in between. CDR1 and CDR2 (germline): SQVTM, ANQGSEA. In DNA, the CDR3 is TGCAGCGTTGTGACAGTAGTGTGGGATGGCTACACCTTC. Its translation is CSVVTVVWDGYTF.

This chain joins TRBV27 and TRBJ2-7; perhaps TRBD2 as D (6 bases). V lost 0 bases, J lost 4 bases, and 7 bases lay in between. This CDR3 comprises 13 residues. Looked up from germline, CDR1 is MNHEY and CDR2 is SMNVEV (reference sequence). CDR3 loop: CASSLSSGYEQYF. DNA of the CDR3: TGTGCCAGCAGTTTATCGAGCGGGTACGAGCAGTACTTC.

This rearrangement joins TRBV5-5 to TRBJ1-3; D is undetermined. The CDR3 spans 15 residues. Germline CDR1 is SGHKS and CDR2 is YYEKEE (reference sequence). Trimming took 0 bases from V and 0 from J, leaving 7 bases between them. The CDR3 region is CASSLDLSSGNTIYF. The CDR3 DNA follows: TGTGCCAGCAGCTTGGACCTGAGCTCTGGAAACACCATATATTTT.

The V gene is TRBV6-4, the J gene TRBJ2-2; TRBD2 aligns across 8 bases. V was pared by 8 bases and J by 3 bases, with 5 bases of the junction left unmatched. This CDR3 has 14 amino acids. Germline lookup yields CDR1 MRHNA and CDR2 SNTAGT. The CDR3 spells CASGNSGDTGELFF. CDR3 coding DNA: TGTGCCAGCGGGAATAGCGGGGACACCGGGGAGCTGTTTTTT.

This chain joins TRBV6-5 and TRBJ2-2, with D hard to call. Germline V lookup: CDR1 MNHEY, CDR2 SVGAGI. This CDR3 spans 15 amino acids. The V and J ends lost 2 bases and 8 bases respectively, with 15 bases between them. The CDR3 region is CASSYLYYRDGELFF. The CDR3 nucleotides read TGTGCCAGCAGTTACCTATACTATAGAGATGGGGAGCTGTTTTTT.

This clone was observed a handful of times. The chain has TRBV7-9 and TRBJ2-1; possible D gene TRBD2, 6 bases. This CDR3 is built from 16 residues. Germline V CDR1 and CDR2: SEHNR, FQNEAQ (reference sequence). V lost 1 base and J 3 bases, leaving 13 bases between the germline ends. DNA of the CDR3: TGTGCCAGCAGCTTAGGACGACTAGAAATCTACAATGAGCAGTTCTTC. Translation: CASSLGRLEIYNEQFF.

The chain has TRBV13 and TRBJ2-3, with D tentatively TRBD2 (6 bases). The ends were cut back, 5 bases at V and 0 bases at J, with 12 bases in the middle. CDR1 and CDR2 (germline): PRHDT, FYEKMQ (reference sequence). CDR3 length equals 15 residues. CDR3 sequence reads: CASSQTSSSTDTQYF. In nucleotides, the CDR3 is TGTGCCAGCAGCCAGACTAGTTCTAGCACAGATACGCAGTATTTT.

This chain connects TRBV5-4 to TRBJ2-1; D uncertain. The CDR3 spans 13 residues. Germline V gene data show CDR1 as SGHNT and CDR2 as YYREEE (reference sequence). The V end lost 0 bases, the J end lost 5 bases, and 6 bases lay between the germline ends. The CDR3, as DNA: TGTGCCAGCAGCTTGGCGGGCGACAATGAGCAGTTCTTC. Translation: CASSLAGDNEQFF.

V and J are TRBV9 and TRBJ2-3; D is possibly TRBD1 (6 bases). CDR3 size: 16 residues. The V end was cut by 1 base, the J end by 4 bases, with 16 bases between. From germline, CDR1 is SGDLS and CDR2 YYNGEE. In DNA, the CDR3 is TGTGCCAGCAGCGTAAATGGGGGCCTTCCGGCAGATACGCAGTATTTT. It codes for CASSVNGGLPADTQYF.

The genes are TRBV13 and TRBJ2-3, with D unclear. Germline V gene lookup returns CDR1 PRHDT and CDR2 FYEKMQ (reference sequence). The CDR3 consists of 13 residues. Trimming took 1 base from V and 2 from J, leaving 4 bases between them. The CDR3 sequence: CASSLETTDTQYF. The CDR3 DNA reads TGTGCCAGCAGCTTAGAGACCACAGATACGCAGTATTTT. The variable domain in full, completed from reference TRBV13 and TRBJ2-3, reads AAGVIQSPRHLIKEKRETATLKCYPIPRHDTVYWYQQGPGQDPQFLISFYEKMQSDKGSIPDRFSAQQFSDYHSELNMSSLELGDSALYFCASSLETTDTQYFGPGTRLTVL.

The chain combines TRBV30 with TRBJ1-1, with D unresolved. V was pared by 5 bases and J by 1 base, with 11 bases between. Germline CDR1 and CDR2: GTSNPN and SVGIG (reference sequence). The CDR3 runs to 13 residues. CDR3 region: CAWEHDRNTEAFF. In DNA form, the CDR3 reads TGTGCCTGGGAACATGATAGGAACACTGAAGCTTTCTTT.

V usage is TRBV9 and J usage is TRBJ2-7; 16 nucleotides match TRBD2. The CDR3 totals 15 residues. Germline trimming cut 2 bases from V and 5 bases from J; bases unmatched to any gene: 1. Germline CDR1 and CDR2: SGDLS and YYNGEE. The CDR3 sequence is CASSVGTSGRDEQYF. The CDR3 region has the DNA TGTGCCAGCAGCGTCGGGACTAGCGGGAGGGACGAGCAGTACTTC.

This clone was recorded once. The chain employs TRBV6-1 and TRBJ2-3; TRBD2 matches 14 bases. With 6 bases clipped from V and 6 bases from J, the junction kept 5 bases outside the gene matches. The CDR3 has 15 amino acids. Germline CDR1 reads MNHNS; CDR2 reads SASEGT. This CDR3 is CASRWTSGRWDTQYF. The CDR3 nucleotides are TGTGCCAGCAGATGGACTAGCGGGAGGTGGGATACGCAGTATTTT.

The chain is built from TRBV15 and TRBJ2-1; D might be TRBD2 (5 bases). V lost 0 bases and J 7 bases, leaving 13 bases between the germline ends. CDR1 LNHNV and CDR2 YYDKDF come from the germline V gene (reference sequence). The CDR3 length is 15 residues. CDR3 amino acids: CATSRERGSKNEQFF. CDR3 in DNA: TGTGCCACCAGCAGAGAAAGAGGGAGTAAAAATGAGCAGTTCTTC.

This clone was seen a handful of times. This chain links TRBV5-4 with TRBJ2-7; TRBD1 is a possible D gene (5 bases). Germline V lookup: CDR1 SGHNT, CDR2 YYREEE (reference sequence). The CDR3 totals 14 residues. Trimming shortened V by 1 base and J by 2 bases, and 10 bases separated the two germline ends. CDR3 loop: CASSLSGNAYEQYF. The CDR3 bases are TGTGCCAGCAGCTTGTCAGGGAACGCCTACGAGCAGTACTTC.

The chain is built from TRBV15 and TRBJ2-3; perhaps TRBD2 as D (5 bases). CDR3 size: 14 residues. Germline assignment: CDR1 LNHNV and CDR2 YYDKDF (reference sequence). The V end lost 0 bases, the J end lost 2 bases, and 6 bases lay between the germline ends. Written as DNA, the CDR3 is TGTGCCACCAGCAGAGATCGGGACACAGATACGCAGTATTTT. Protein product: CATSRDRDTDTQYF.

The V and J genes are TRBV4-1 and TRBJ2-7; the match to TRBD1 covers 8 bases. The germline V gene encodes CDR1 MGHRA and CDR2 YSYEKL. The CDR3 extends over 17 amino acids. With V trimmed by 3 bases and J by 0 bases, 10 bases remained unmatched. CDR3 sequence: CASSHLRTGSASYEQYF. The CDR3 region has the DNA TGCGCCAGCAGCCACCTACGGACAGGGAGTGCCTCCTACGAGCAGTACTTC.

This clone was observed a handful of times. The chain links TRBV4-1 to TRBJ1-1; D is uncertain. The CDR3 is 17 amino acids. V lost 0 bases to trimming and J lost 3 bases, with 17 bases between them. Germline V gene sequence: CDR1 MGHRA, CDR2 YSYEKL. The CDR3 sequence is CASSQDGPFQGYTEAFF. The CDR3 DNA follows: TGCGCCAGCAGCCAAGATGGGCCCTTCCAAGGGTACACTGAAGCTTTCTTT.

The rearrangement uses TRBV11-2 and TRBJ2-1; D remains ambiguous. The V gene's germline CDR1 is SGHAT and CDR2 FQNNGV. The CDR3 is 11 amino acids. V gave up 5 bases and J gave up 8 bases, with 7 bases separating them. The CDR3 is CASSLGYEQFF. CDR3 sequence (DNA): TGTGCCAGCAGCCTAGGCTATGAGCAGTTCTTC.

J is TRBJ1-6 and V is TRBV7-6; D may be TRBD1 (5 bases). Germline V gene lookup returns CDR1 SGHVS and CDR2 FNYEAQ. The germline V and J ends were trimmed by 6 bases and 7 bases, with 13 bases remaining between them. CDR3 length: 14 residues. In DNA form, the CDR3 reads TGTGCCAGCAGAAGGGCGGGGGTCAATTCACCCCTCCACTTT. This codes for CASRRAGVNSPLHF.

This clone was seen a few times. The gene calls are TRBV27 and TRBJ2-1, with 7 bases fitting TRBD2. This CDR3 has 14 amino acids. With 6 bases clipped from V and 7 bases from J, the junction kept 9 bases outside the gene matches. Per the germline V gene, CDR1 is MNHEY and CDR2 is SMNVEV (reference sequence). The CDR3 here is CASSAAGVVNEQFF. The CDR3 DNA follows: TGTGCCAGCAGCGCCGCGGGGGTGGTGAATGAGCAGTTCTTC.

The genes are TRBV2 and TRBJ2-5; TRBD1 aligns across 11 bases. TRBJ2-7 explains the end of the DNA better; the J call may be wrong. Germline V gene data show CDR1 as SNHLY and CDR2 as FYNNEI. The CDR3 has 16 amino acids. The CDR3 reads CASSEIRTGGDYEQYF. The DNA of the CDR3 is TGTGCCAGCAGTGAAATCCGGACAGGGGGCGACTACGAGCAGTACTTC.

This chain uses TRBV6-5 with TRBJ2-3; 7 bases are shared with TRBD2. The CDR3 has 14 amino acids. In germline, CDR1 is MNHEY, CDR2 SVGAGI. V lost 8 bases, J lost 4 bases, and 9 bases stayed unmatched. The CDR3 protein is CASCGLGMADTQYF. CDR3 nucleotide sequence: TGTGCCAGCTGCGGACTAGGCATGGCAGATACGCAGTATTTT.

As DNA, the CDR3 is TGTGCCGGATATGCGGCTCATCAGCGGCCCTACGAGCAGTACTTC. This translates into CAGYAAHQRPYEQYF. The chain recombines TRBV12-1 with TRBJ2-7; the table assigns TRBD2, which was not confirmed against the DNA. TRBV12-1 is given as a pseudogene. The CDR3 has 15 residues.

The CDR3 DNA reads TGCGCCAGCAGCCAAGGGACAGGGGTAGGAGATACGCAGTATTTT. As protein: CASSQGTGVGDTQYF. V gene TRBV4-1 combines with J gene TRBJ2-3; 9 bases align to TRBD1. Germline trimming cut 1 base from V and 5 bases from J; bases unmatched to any gene: 4. CDR1 and CDR2 (germline): MGHRA, YSYEKL. CDR3 length: 15 residues.

The chain recombines TRBV2 with TRBJ2-7, with 8 bases aligning to TRBD1. V dropped 6 bases and J dropped 2; count of bases not matched to a gene: 0. The CDR3 spans 12 residues. Germline lookup yields CDR1 SNHLY and CDR2 FYNNEI. The CDR3 DNA is TGTGCCAGCAGGACAGGGGCCTACGAGCAGTACTTC. It translates to CASRTGAYEQYF.

The chain recombines TRBV6-1 with TRBJ2-7; maybe TRBD1 (7 bases). The CDR3 runs to 14 residues. Between the trimmed V and J ends, which lost 3 bases and 6 bases, there was a span of 15 bases. Per the germline V gene, CDR1 is MNHNS and CDR2 is SASEGT. The CDR3 DNA is TGTGCCAGCAGTGATCAGGGGGGAGACTCCGAGCAGTACTTC. Its protein is CASSDQGGDSEQYF.

In this sample, this clone turned up once. Here the CDR3 DNA reads TGTGCCAGCAGCTTTCCCCTAGCGGACAACAATGAGCAGTTCTTC. It is translated as CASSFPLADNNEQFF. J is TRBJ2-1 and V is TRBV7-6; 7 bases match TRBD2. The V segment lost 3 bases and the J segment 5 bases; nucleotides outside the gene matches: 7. Germline CDR1 reads SGHVS; CDR2 reads FNYEAQ. This CDR3 contains 15 residues.